The rows below give T cell receptor beta chains drawn from one sample of a study of blood T cell repertoires in COVID-19. Sequencing used immunoSEQ multiplex PCR; TCRdb keeps in-frame clones, though not all of them. The sample includes some 200,000 clones, 85% to 90% of them seen just once. Sequencing used peripheral blood. Receptor source: a woman in her 70s with COVID-19, enrolled during active disease. The CDR3 runs from the conserved cysteine through the conserved F or W.

v_gene | CDR3aa
TRBV5-1 | CASSGTGTALRGYTF
TRBV19 | CASSIGAGGSLGNEQFF
TRBV6-5 | CASIERELTYEQYF
TRBV15 | CATSRDTTPNNYGYTF
TRBV18 | CASAAGTGMANTEAFF
TRBV29-1 | CSVAGRNTEAFF
TRBV6-6 | CASRESTDTQYF
TRBV7-2 | CASSLGGGSTYEQYF
TRBV5-1 | CASSLYLRTGGLSYNEQFF
TRBV20-1 | CSASTEFDIDTQYF
TRBV9 | CASSWGKGGGLDEQFF
TRBV20-1 | CSASEGTNNEQFF
TRBV27 | CASRGIAGNNEQFF
TRBV4-2 | CASSQTSGRQETQYF
TRBV11-3 | CASSLAGGRGHYEQYF
TRBV4-3 | CASSQARGADTQYF
TRBV5-1 | CASSSPTQGAYEQYF
TRBV7-3 | CASSLGQWETQYF
TRBV19 | CASIDRARNQPQHF
TRBV6-5 | CASRDPGTEAFF
TRBV19 | CASSITRVVVGNQPQHF
TRBV5-1 | CASSLDQLAGVREQFF
TRBV10-3 | CAAMTSGSTDTQYF
TRBV10-3 | CAISLDRERPQHF
TRBV9 | CASSVGRAETQYF
TRBV10-3 | CAITDRVYNEQFF
TRBV7-9 | CASSPPTGGEKLFF
TRBV29-1 | CSHPRASGSTDTQYF
TRBV4-1 | CASSHLGGLGSYNEQFF
TRBV11-2 | CASSLQGYNSPLHF
TRBV6-2/TRBV6-3 | CASSYRGASGYTF